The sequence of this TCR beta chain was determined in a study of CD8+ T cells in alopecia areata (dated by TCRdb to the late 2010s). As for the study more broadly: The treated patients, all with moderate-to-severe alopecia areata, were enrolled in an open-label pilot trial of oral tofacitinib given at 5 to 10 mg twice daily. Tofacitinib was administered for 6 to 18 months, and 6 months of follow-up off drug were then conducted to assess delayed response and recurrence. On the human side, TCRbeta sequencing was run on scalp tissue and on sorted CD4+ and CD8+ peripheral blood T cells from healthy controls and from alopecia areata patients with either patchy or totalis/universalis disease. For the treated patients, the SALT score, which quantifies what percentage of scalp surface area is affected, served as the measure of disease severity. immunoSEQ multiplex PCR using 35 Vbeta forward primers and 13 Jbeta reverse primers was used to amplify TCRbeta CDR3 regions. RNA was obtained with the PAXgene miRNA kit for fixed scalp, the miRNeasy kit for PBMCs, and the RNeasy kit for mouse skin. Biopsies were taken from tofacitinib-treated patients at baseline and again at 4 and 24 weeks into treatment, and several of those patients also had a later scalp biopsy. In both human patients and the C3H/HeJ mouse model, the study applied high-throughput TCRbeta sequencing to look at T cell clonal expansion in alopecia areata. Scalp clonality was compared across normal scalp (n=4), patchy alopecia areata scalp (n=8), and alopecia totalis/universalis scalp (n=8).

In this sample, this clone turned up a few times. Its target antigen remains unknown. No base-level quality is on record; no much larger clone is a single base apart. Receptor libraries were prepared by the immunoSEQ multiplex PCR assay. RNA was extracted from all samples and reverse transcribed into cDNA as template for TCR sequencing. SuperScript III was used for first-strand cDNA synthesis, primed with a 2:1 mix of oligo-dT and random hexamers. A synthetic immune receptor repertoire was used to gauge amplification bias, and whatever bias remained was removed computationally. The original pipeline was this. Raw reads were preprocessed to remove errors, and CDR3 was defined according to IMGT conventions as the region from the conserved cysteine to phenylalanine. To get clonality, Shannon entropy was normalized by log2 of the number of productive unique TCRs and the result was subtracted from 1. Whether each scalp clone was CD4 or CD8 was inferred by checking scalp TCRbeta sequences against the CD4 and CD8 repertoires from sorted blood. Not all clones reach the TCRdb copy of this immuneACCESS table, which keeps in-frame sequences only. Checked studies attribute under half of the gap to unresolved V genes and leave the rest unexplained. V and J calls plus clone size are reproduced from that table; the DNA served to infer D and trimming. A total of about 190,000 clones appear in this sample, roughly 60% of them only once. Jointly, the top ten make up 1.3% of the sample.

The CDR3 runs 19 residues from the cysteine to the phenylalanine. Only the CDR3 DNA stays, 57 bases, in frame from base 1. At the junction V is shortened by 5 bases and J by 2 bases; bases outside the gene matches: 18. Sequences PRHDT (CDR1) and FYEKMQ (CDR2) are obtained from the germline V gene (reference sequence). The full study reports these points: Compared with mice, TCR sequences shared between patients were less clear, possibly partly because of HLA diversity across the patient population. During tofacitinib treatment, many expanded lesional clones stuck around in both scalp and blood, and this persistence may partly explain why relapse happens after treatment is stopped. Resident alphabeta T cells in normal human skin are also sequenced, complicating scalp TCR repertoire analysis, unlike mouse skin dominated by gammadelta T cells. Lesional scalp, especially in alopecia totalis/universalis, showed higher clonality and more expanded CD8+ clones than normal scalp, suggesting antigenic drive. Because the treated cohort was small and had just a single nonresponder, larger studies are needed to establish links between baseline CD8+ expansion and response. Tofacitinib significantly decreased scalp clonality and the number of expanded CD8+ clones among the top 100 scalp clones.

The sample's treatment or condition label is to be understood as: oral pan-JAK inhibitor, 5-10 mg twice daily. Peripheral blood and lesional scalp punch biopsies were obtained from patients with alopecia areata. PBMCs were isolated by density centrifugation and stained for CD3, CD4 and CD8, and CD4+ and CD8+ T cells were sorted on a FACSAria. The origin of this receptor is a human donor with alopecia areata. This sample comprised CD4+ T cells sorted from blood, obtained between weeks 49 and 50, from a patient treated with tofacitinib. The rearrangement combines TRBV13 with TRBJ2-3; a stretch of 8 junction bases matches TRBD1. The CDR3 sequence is CASSPQAGQGGPTTDTQYF. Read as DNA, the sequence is TGTGCCAGCAGCCCCCAGGCCGGACAGGGAGGCCCCACCACAGATACGCAGTATTTT.